This passage covers 23 T cell receptor beta chains from one sample sequenced in a study of beta chain features in type 1 diabetes. Of the isolated RNA, all was reverse transcribed, and so the sequenced material was expressed TCRB transcripts. Data came from immunoSEQ multiplex PCR; TCRdb stores just in-frame clones and leaves some out. The table records almost 350,000 clones, roughly 8% of them present only once. Specimen: central memory CD4+ T cells from blood. Source of these receptors: a young woman in good health.

This clone was detected only a few times. The V and J genes are TRBV5-5 and TRBJ2-7; D is undetermined. Germline CDR1 and CDR2: SGHKS and YYEKEE (reference sequence). The CDR3 loop spans 13 amino acids. Trimming stripped 4 bases from V and 5 bases from J, with 13 bases between. The CDR3 reads CASSSAIRNEQYF. In DNA form, the CDR3 reads TGTGCCAGCAGCAGCGCTATTAGGAACGAGCAGTACTTC.

This chain connects TRBV5-4 to TRBJ2-5; D is uncertain. Trimming removed 1 base at V and 4 bases at J, with 8 bases between. Germline V CDR1 and CDR2: SGHNT, YYREEE (reference sequence). This CDR3 has 13 amino acids. In nucleotides, the CDR3 is TGTGCCAGCAGCTTGAAAGGTGTAGAGACCCAGTACTTC. It translates to CASSLKGVETQYF. Full variable domain (outside the CDR3, taken from reference TRBV5-4 and TRBJ2-5): ETGVTQSPTHLIKTRGQQVTLRCSSQSGHNTVSWYQQALGQGPQFIFQYYREEENGRGNFPPRFSGLQFPNYSSELNVNALELDDSALYLCASSLKGVETQYFGPGTRLLVL.

In this sample, this clone turned up a few times. This sequence joins TRBV7-2 and TRBJ2-1; D gene ambiguous. This CDR3 is built from 11 residues. V was trimmed by 2 bases and J by 8 bases, leaving 4 bases between them. Germline V gives CDR1 SGHTA, CDR2 FQGNSA. CDR3 sequence reads: CASSLWDEQFF. The CDR3 coding sequence is TGTGCCAGCAGCTTATGGGATGAGCAGTTCTTC. The variable domain in full, with the rest retrieved from reference TRBV7-2 and TRBJ2-1, is GAGVSQSPSNKVTEKGKDVELRCDPISGHTALYWYRQSLGQGLEFLIYFQGNSAPDKSGLPSDRFSAERTGGSVSTLTIQRTQQEDSAVYLCASSLWDEQFFGPGTRLTVL.

This clone occurred a few times. This chain joins TRBV25-1 and TRBJ1-2; D remains ambiguous. Trimming pared 2 bases from V and 4 bases from J, leaving 11 bases between. The germline gives CDR1 MGHDK, CDR2 SYGVNS. CDR3 length: 14 amino acids. CDR3 protein: CASSEQRTSYGYTF. As DNA, the CDR3 is TGTGCCAGCAGTGAACAAAGGACGAGCTATGGCTACACCTTC.

This clone occurred a few times. V usage is TRBV7-2 and J usage is TRBJ1-1; no clear D gene. V was trimmed by 6 bases and J by 0 bases, leaving 11 bases between them. Germline loops: CDR1 SGHTA, CDR2 FQGNSA. The CDR3 runs 14 residues. The CDR3 loop reads CASRPGYLNTEAFF. DNA of the CDR3: TGTGCCAGCAGACCGGGTTACTTGAACACTGAAGCTTTCTTT.

This clone was recorded a few times. The chain has TRBV27 and TRBJ2-4, with D possibly matching TRBD2 (5 bases). Germline assignment: CDR1 MNHEY and CDR2 SMNVEV (reference sequence). CDR3 length equals 15 residues. V was clipped by 6 bases and J by 1 base, with 13 bases between them. The CDR3 nucleotides are TGTGCCAGCAGCCGACGAGAGGGTGCCAAAAACATTCAGTACTTC. It specifies CASSRREGAKNIQYF.

This chain connects TRBV9 to TRBJ1-2; D is uncertain. The V gene lost 0 bases and the J gene lost 7 bases, with 7 bases spanning the gap. Per germline, CDR1 SGDLS and CDR2 YYNGEE. The CDR3 covers 12 residues. The CDR3 region has the DNA TGTGCCAGCAGCGTAGGTCTCGGTGGCTACACCTTC. As protein: CASSVGLGGYTF.

This clone was seen only a few times. The chain links TRBV21-1 to TRBJ1-5; TRBD1, as called in the table, went unchecked against the DNA. TRBV21-1 is a recognized pseudogene. This CDR3 contains 18 residues. The CDR3 DNA reads TGTGCCAGCAGCAAAGGCGGGACAGGGAAGGGCTTTAATCAGCCCCAGCATTTT. Protein: CASSKGGTGKGFNQPQHF.

There are many counts of this clone. The V and J genes are TRBV2 and TRBJ2-1; a weak D match, TRBD2 (6 bases). CDR1 and CDR2 (germline): SNHLY, FYNNEI. V lost 3 bases, J lost 6 bases, and 6 bases lay in between. There are 12 residues in the CDR3. In DNA form, the CDR3 reads TGTGCCAGCAGTGAGGGGGGCAATGAGCAGTTCTTC. It is translated as CASSEGGNEQFF.

This clone was detected only a few times. The chain recombines TRBV7-9 with TRBJ2-1; perhaps TRBD1 as D (5 bases). The V gene's germline CDR1 is SEHNR and CDR2 FQNEAQ (reference sequence). The CDR3 consists of 15 residues. V lost 5 bases and J 5 bases, leaving 16 bases between the germline ends. This CDR3 is CASSPLETGHNEQFF. Here the CDR3 DNA reads TGTGCCAGCAGCCCGCTAGAAACAGGCCACAATGAGCAGTTCTTC.

This clone has a count of ten or more. The chain recombines TRBV5-6 with TRBJ1-5; unclear D gene. V lost 2 bases and J 7 bases, leaving 10 bases between the germline ends. The CDR3 sequence is 13 residues long. CDR1 is SGHDT and CDR2 is YYEEEE in the germline V gene. CDR3 loop: CASSFKSEQPQHF. The CDR3 DNA is TGTGCCAGCAGCTTTAAGAGCGAACAGCCCCAGCATTTT.

This clone was counted a few times. The chain carries TRBV5-4 and TRBJ1-1; D remains unclear. The CDR3 consists of 13 residues. V was clipped by 2 bases and J by 2 bases, with 7 bases between them. From germline, CDR1 is SGHNT and CDR2 YYREEE (reference sequence). The CDR3 sequence is CASSLSRNTEAFF. The DNA of the CDR3 is TGTGCCAGCAGCTTATCTAGAAACACTGAAGCTTTCTTT.

The sample holds a few counts of this clone. The V call is TRBV5-8, the J call TRBJ1-1; D not resolved. V dropped 4 bases and J dropped 3 bases, with 10 bases sitting between them. Germline V gene lookup returns CDR1 SGHTS and CDR2 YDEGEE. The CDR3 has 13 residues. Here the CDR3 reads CASSQKQYTEAFF. CDR3 in DNA: TGTGCCAGCAGCCAAAAACAGTACACTGAAGCTTTCTTT.

V usage is TRBV7-2 and J usage is TRBJ1-4, with 7 bases identical to TRBD1. Germline V CDR1 and CDR2: SGHTA, FQGNSA. The CDR3 consists of 14 residues. Trimming took 5 bases from V and 6 from J; bases not matched to a gene: 6. CDR3 nucleotides: TGTGCCAGCAGCCGACGACAGGGTGATGAAAAACTGTTTTTT. The encoded protein is CASSRRQGDEKLFF.

This clone was detected only a few times. V is TRBV9 and J is TRBJ2-3, with 7 bases lining up with TRBD1. The V gene end was trimmed by 3 bases and the J gene end by 1 base; junction bases not matched to a gene: 5. CDR3 length equals 15 residues. The germline gives CDR1 SGDLS, CDR2 YYNGEE. The CDR3 DNA follows: TGTGCCAGCAGCGCCCGGGACAGAGGCACAGATACGCAGTATTTT. It codes for CASSARDRGTDTQYF.

This clone was seen at least ten times. As DNA, the CDR3 is TGTGCCAGCAGGCGACTAGCGAGTATATACAATGAGCAGTTCTTC. This encodes CASRRLASIYNEQFF. The chain employs TRBV6-5 and TRBJ2-1; TRBD2 matches at 8 bases. The CDR3 is made up of 15 amino acids. V shed 6 bases and J 4 bases; nucleotides not matched to a gene: 8. Germline V gene lookup returns CDR1 MNHEY and CDR2 SVGAGI.

This clone showed up many times. The rearrangement links TRBV23-1 to TRBJ2-1; D gene uncertain. TRBV23-1 is an ORF, with its function uncertain. Trimming removed 10 bases from V and 3 bases from J, with 16 bases in between. CDR3 size: 14 residues. The CDR3 DNA reads as TGCGCCACCCGCCCAGCTGACGGCTACAATGAGCAGTTCTTC. This encodes CATRPADGYNEQFF.

This clone was observed a handful of times. The chain joins TRBV2 to TRBJ2-3, with 7 bases identical to TRBD2. CDR1 and CDR2 (germline): SNHLY, FYNNEI. V gave up 6 bases and J gave up 2 bases; unmatched junction bases: 5. The CDR3 loop spans 14 amino acids. CDR3 DNA sequence: TGTGCCAGCAGGATAGCGGGCCACACAGATACGCAGTATTTT. Protein sequence: CASRIAGHTDTQYF.

Details on this clone: This may stem from a read error, because a much larger clone lies one nucleotide away. The rearrangement joins TRBV5-1 to TRBJ1-3; D gene unclear. Germline loops: CDR1 SGHRS, CDR2 YFSETQ. The ends were cut back, 4 bases at V and 1 base at J, with 3 bases in the middle. This CDR3 has 12 amino acids. The CDR3 here is CASSLSGNTIYF. The DNA for the CDR3 is TGCGCCAGCAGCCTATCTGGAAACACCATATATTTT.

This clone was observed at least ten times. This chain uses TRBV7-3 with TRBJ2-2; D not resolved. Germline V lookup: CDR1 SGHTA, CDR2 FQGTGA. V gave up 1 base and J gave up 8 bases, with 11 bases separating them. The CDR3 has 14 amino acids. DNA for the CDR3: TGTGCCAGCAGCTTAAGGGTAGATTCGGGGGAGCTGTTTTTT. Residues: CASSLRVDSGELFF.

This clone was detected a few times. The genes are TRBV6-6 and TRBJ2-7; 8 bases match TRBD1. The CDR3 is 15 residues long. The ends lost 6 bases at V and 1 base at J; junction bases unmatched: 8. Germline V lookup: CDR1 MNHNY, CDR2 SVGAGI (reference sequence). Written as DNA, the CDR3 is TGTGCCAGCAGACCCGGACAGGGTAGGTCCTACGAGCAGTACTTC. It translates to CASRPGQGRSYEQYF.

CDR3 DNA: TGTGCCAGCAGCTTAGGGCCGCTAGTAATCGCCTACAATGAGCAGTTCTTC. It yields the protein CASSLGPLVIAYNEQFF. The chain combines TRBV7-9 with TRBJ2-1; D uncertain. This CDR3 region has 17 residues. V was trimmed by 1 base and J by 2 bases, leaving 15 bases between them. In germline, CDR1 is SEHNR, CDR2 FQNEAQ (reference sequence).

The J gene is TRBJ2-1, the V gene TRBV13, with D possibly called TRBD1 or TRBD2 (5 bases each). In germline, CDR1 is PRHDT, CDR2 FYEKMQ (reference sequence). The CDR3 is made up of 16 amino acids. Trimming took off 3 bases at V and 5 bases at J, with 17 bases between the two ends. As DNA, the CDR3 is TGTGCCAGCAGCTTCACGGGACGTAGGACGAACAATGAGCAGTTCTTC. Translation gives CASSFTGRRTNNEQFF. Based on the CDR3 plus reference TRBV13 and TRBJ2-1, the full variable domain is AAGVIQSPRHLIKEKRETATLKCYPIPRHDTVYWYQQGPGQDPQFLISFYEKMQSDKGSIPDRFSAQQFSDYHSELNMSSLELGDSALYFCASSFTGRRTNNEQFFGPGTRLTVL.